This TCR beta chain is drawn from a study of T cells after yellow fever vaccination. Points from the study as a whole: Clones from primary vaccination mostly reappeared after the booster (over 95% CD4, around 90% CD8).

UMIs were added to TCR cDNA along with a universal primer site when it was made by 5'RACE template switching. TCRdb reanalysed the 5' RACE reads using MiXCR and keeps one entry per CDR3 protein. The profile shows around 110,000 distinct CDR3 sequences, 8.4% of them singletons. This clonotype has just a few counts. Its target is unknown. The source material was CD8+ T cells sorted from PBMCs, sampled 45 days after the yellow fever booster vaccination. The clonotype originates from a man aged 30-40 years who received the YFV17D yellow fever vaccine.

The CDR3, as DNA: TGTGCCAGCAGCTTAGGGGACTCAAACATTCAGTACTTC. This sequence encodes CASSLGDSNIQYF. This chain uses TRBV7-9 with TRBJ2-4; D perhaps matches TRBD2 (6 bases). The CDR3 is made up of 13 amino acids. Trimming took off 1 base at V and 6 bases at J, with 7 bases between the two ends. The V gene's germline CDR1 is SEHNR and CDR2 FQNEAQ (reference sequence). Supplemented by reference TRBV7-9 and TRBJ2-4, the full variable domain reads DTGVSQNPRHKITKRGQNVTFRCDPISEHNRLYWYRQTLGQGPEFLTYFQNEAQLEKSRLLSDRFSAERPKGSFSTLEIQRTEQGDSAMYLCASSLGDSNIQYFGAGTRLSVL.